The subject of this entry is one T cell receptor beta chain. The antigen is undetermined. From the RT-PCR reads, TCRdb called clonotypes with MiXCR, one entry per CDR3 protein. The table includes around 480,000 distinct CDR3 sequences, more than 15% detected once. The sample belongs to a study of response to subunit inactivated influenza vaccine. Trimming removed 5 bases from V and 4 bases from J, with 15 bases in between. This CDR3 has 14 amino acids. CDR1 and CDR2 (germline): DFQATT, SNEGSKA (reference sequence). Study findings and constraints: Seasonal influenza vaccination, on each occasion, was suggested by the authors to recruit few new T cells.

The sequence was collected from a man between 50 and 70 years old who received an inactivated influenza vaccine. The chain couples TRBV20-1 to TRBJ1-5; D not certain. The input for sequencing was CD4+ T cells sorted from PBMCs, taken around 25 months after vaccination. Written as DNA, the CDR3 is TGCAGTGCTGCCCGGTCAGGCGAGAATCAGCCCCAGCATTTT. It yields the protein CSAARSGENQPQHF.